The 21 T cell receptor beta chains below come from one sample, sequenced in a study of CD8 T cells in Susac syndrome (dated by TCRdb to the late 2010s). Preparation of the library involved the immunoSEQ multiplex PCR assay. RNA was extracted with the RNeasy kit and roughly 0.45 to 1 ug was reverse transcribed using random hexamers. TCRdb's own reprocessing of the public reads used fastp at Q25 and MiXCR and kept productive beta chains. Merged by CDR3 protein, the rows form single entries marked with the most common genes and DNA. The sample table lists some 200,000 distinct CDR3 sequences, around 95% of them with a count of one. The ten largest clones add up to 0.075% to 0.1% of the sample. Source material: CD4+ T cells from PBMCs. These receptors came from a human donor with Susac syndrome.

The chain is built from TRBV14 and TRBJ2-3; a possible D gene is TRBD1 (5 bases). Trimming shortened V by 0 bases and J by 6 bases, and 16 bases separated the two germline ends. The CDR3 has 16 residues. Germline V gene data show CDR1 as SGHDN and CDR2 as FVKESK. CDR3 protein: CASSQDLPDAGDTQYF. CDR3 in DNA: TGTGCCAGCAGCCAAGATTTGCCGGATGCAGGGGATACGCAGTATTTT.

The rearrangement joins TRBV19 to TRBJ2-3; TRBD1 is a possible D gene (6 bases). The CDR3 has 15 amino acids. V was pared by 4 bases and J by 3 bases, with 14 bases between. The germline gives CDR1 LNHDA, CDR2 SQIVND (reference sequence). The CDR3, as DNA: TGTGCCAGTAGTAAATCAGGGGCGCGGACAGATACGCAGTATTTT. Protein sequence: CASSKSGARTDTQYF. Variable domain in full (rest from reference TRBV19 and TRBJ2-3): DGGITQSPKYLFRKEGQNVTLSCEQNLNHDAMYWYRQDPGQGLRLIYYSQIVNDFQKGDIAEGYSVSREKKESFPLTVTSAQKNPTAFYLCASSKSGARTDTQYFGPGTRLTVL.

The chain employs TRBV7-2 and TRBJ2-1; 8 bases line up with TRBD2. CDR1 and CDR2 (germline): SGHTA, FQGNSA. V lost 2 bases and J lost 0; bases outside the gene matches: 6. The CDR3 is 17 residues long. CDR3 amino acids: CASSLQAGASSYNEQFF. CDR3 DNA sequence: TGTGCCAGCAGCTTACAAGCGGGGGCCAGCTCCTACAATGAGCAGTTCTTC.

This clonotype has only one observation. The chain joins TRBV7-2 to TRBJ1-5; D gene uncertain. The CDR3 runs 14 residues. The germline V and J ends were trimmed by 3 bases and 3 bases, with 9 bases remaining between them. Germline V lookup: CDR1 SGHTA, CDR2 FQGNSA. The CDR3: CASSFWGVNQPQHF. In DNA form, the CDR3 reads TGTGCCAGCAGCTTTTGGGGTGTCAATCAGCCCCAGCATTTT.

This clonotype showed up just once. This chain uses TRBV6-2 or TRBV6-3 with TRBJ1-6, with D maybe TRBD1 (6 bases). The germline V gene encodes CDR1 MNHEY and CDR2 SVGEGT. The CDR3 covers 15 residues. V lost 2 bases to trimming and J lost 7 bases, with 12 bases between them. CDR3 residues: CASSYPRQDNSPLHF. CDR3 bases: TGTGCCAGCAGTTACCCTCGACAGGACAATTCACCCCTCCACTTT.

The chain has TRBV5-1 and TRBJ2-2; D may be TRBD2 (5 bases). CDR3 size: 16 residues. Trimming took off 0 bases at V and 1 base at J, with 10 bases between the two ends. Germline CDR1 SGHRS, CDR2 YFSETQ. The CDR3 is CASSLVVAGNTGELFF. The CDR3 DNA follows: TGCGCCAGCAGCTTGGTTGTTGCGGGGAACACCGGGGAGCTGTTTTTT.

The gene calls are TRBV29-1 and TRBJ2-7; 8 bases fit TRBD2. This CDR3 contains 14 residues. The V gene end was trimmed by 4 bases and the J gene end by 0 bases; junction bases not matched to a gene: 5. Germline V gene sequence: CDR1 SQVTM, CDR2 ANQGSEA. CDR3 residues: CSVVGRGDSYEQYF. CDR3 bases: TGCAGCGTTGTCGGGCGGGGGGACTCCTACGAGCAGTACTTC.

The genes are TRBV20-1 and TRBJ2-1; D unclear. The CDR3 runs to 9 residues. Trimming pared 5 bases from V and 8 bases from J, leaving 4 bases between. The germline V gene encodes CDR1 DFQATT and CDR2 SNEGSKA (reference sequence). CDR3 sequence reads: CSAAHEQFF. As DNA, the CDR3 is TGCAGTGCTGCCCATGAGCAGTTCTTC.

V usage is TRBV28 and J usage is TRBJ1-2; TRBD1 is a possible D gene (5 bases). With 4 bases removed from V and 4 bases from J, the gap between germline ends came to 10 bases. This CDR3 contains 13 residues. CDR1 is MDHEN and CDR2 is SYDVKM in the germline V gene. The CDR3 DNA reads TGTGCCAGCAGTTCCGGGACGATCTATGGCTACACCTTC. This codes for CASSSGTIYGYTF.

The CDR3 sequence is CAISEEHNEQFF. The DNA for the CDR3 is TGTGCCATCAGTGAGGAACACAATGAGCAGTTCTTC. This chain uses TRBV10-3 with TRBJ2-1; D remains unclear. The CDR3 runs to 12 residues. CDR1 is ENHRY, CDR2 SYGVKD, per germline. V shed 2 bases and J shed 5 bases, with 4 bases lying between them.

The rearrangement uses TRBV6-1 and TRBJ2-1, with 10 bases matching TRBD1. CDR1 and CDR2 (germline): MNHNS, SASEGT. The ends lost 7 bases at V and 3 bases at J; junction bases unmatched: 3. There are 14 residues in the CDR3. The CDR3 DNA sequence: TGTGCCAGCATGGGGGACAGGGGCTACAATGAGCAGTTCTTC. It encodes CASMGDRGYNEQFF.

The chain joins TRBV7-2 to TRBJ2-1; 10 positions agree with TRBD2. V shed 3 bases and J 2 bases; nucleotides not matched to a gene: 4. This CDR3 region has 16 residues. Germline CDR1 and CDR2: SGHTA and FQGNSA. CDR3 sequence reads: CASSFGSGGAYNEQFF. As DNA, the CDR3 is TGTGCCAGCAGCTTTGGGAGCGGGGGGGCCTACAATGAGCAGTTCTTC.

The rearrangement uses TRBV19 and TRBJ2-7, with 11 bases aligning to TRBD1. CDR1 and CDR2 (germline): LNHDA, SQIVND (reference sequence). The CDR3 runs 12 residues. V trimming: 6 bases; J trimming: 6 bases; junction bases outside the gene matches: 1. The CDR3 here is CASRDRGREQYF. The CDR3 DNA reads TGTGCCAGTAGGGACAGGGGGCGCGAGCAGTACTTC.

The J gene is TRBJ1-2, the V gene TRBV27, with D unclear. Germline V gene lookup returns CDR1 MNHEY and CDR2 SMNVEV (reference sequence). Trimming left V 5 bases short and J 1 base short, with 11 bases between. CDR3 length equals 14 residues. The DNA for the CDR3 is TGTGCCAGCAGTCCAGGTGGACGTAACTATGGCTACACCTTC. Amino acids: CASSPGGRNYGYTF.

This chain uses TRBV20-1 with TRBJ1-1; 7 nucleotides agree with TRBD1. J lost 8 bases, V lost 5 bases, and 8 bases had no gene match. The germline V gene has CDR1 DFQATT and CDR2 SNEGSKA (reference sequence). This CDR3 comprises 12 residues. CDR3 DNA sequence: TGCAGTGCTGGACAGGCTTTTTTGGAAGCTTTCTTT. Translating it yields CSAGQAFLEAFF.

The J gene is TRBJ1-6, the V gene TRBV9; D is undetermined. Germline V gene sequence: CDR1 SGDLS, CDR2 YYNGEE. The CDR3 totals 16 residues. Trimming left V 0 bases short and J 7 bases short, with 14 bases between. CDR3 DNA: TGTGCCAGCAGCGTAGCTACGGTGTCGATCAATTCACCCCTCCACTTT. Amino acid sequence: CASSVATVSINSPLHF.

The chain couples TRBV11-2 to TRBJ2-4; either TRBD1 or TRBD2 may fit D (5 bases each). The CDR3 contains 12 residues. Trimming removed 5 bases from V and 9 bases from J, with 11 bases in between. Germline lookup yields CDR1 SGHAT and CDR2 FQNNGV. The CDR3 protein is CASSALGVIQYF. DNA of the CDR3: TGTGCCAGCAGCGCGCTGGGGGTCATTCAGTACTTC.

This sequence joins TRBV2 and TRBJ1-6, with 10 bases that match TRBD1. Germline loops: CDR1 SNHLY, CDR2 FYNNEI. The CDR3 covers 16 residues. V dropped 7 bases and J dropped 7; count of bases not matched to a gene: 10. The CDR3 region has the DNA TGTGCCAGCAAGGGACAGGGGATGGAGTGGAATTCACCCCTCCACTTT. Translation: CASKGQGMEWNSPLHF.

Comments on this clonotype: A read error is likely, as this CDR3 ends without the conserved phenylalanine or tryptophan. The chain has TRBV30 and TRBJ2-1; D is ambiguous. Per the germline V gene, CDR1 is GTSNPN and CDR2 is SVGIG (reference sequence). CDR3 size: 11 residues. Trimming shortened V by 4 bases and J by 2 bases, and 3 bases separated the two germline ends. The CDR3 loop is CAWKAYNEQFL. The CDR3 coding sequence is TGTGCCTGGAAAGCCTACAATGAGCAGTTCCTC.

The chain employs TRBV5-4 and TRBJ1-5; possibly TRBD1 for D (6 bases). This CDR3 region has 14 residues. The germline V gene has CDR1 SGHNT and CDR2 YYREEE (reference sequence). With 4 bases removed from V and 5 bases from J, the gap between germline ends came to 13 bases. The CDR3, as DNA: TGTGCCAGCAGCGTCGACAGGTCCGATCAGCCCCAGCATTTT. This gives the protein CASSVDRSDQPQHF.

This rearrangement joins TRBV24-1 to TRBJ2-3; a weak D match, TRBD2 (6 bases). CDR1 is KGHDR and CDR2 is SFDVKD in the germline V gene. V lost 3 bases to trimming and J lost 0 bases, with 9 bases between them. CDR3 length equals 15 residues. The CDR3 reads CATSDPGTSTDTQYF. The CDR3, as DNA: TGTGCCACCAGTGATCCTGGGACTAGCACAGATACGCAGTATTTT.